The clone carrying this TCR beta chain was detected only once. The primer mix had 60 V beta and 13 J beta primers. The data were produced by immunoSEQ multiplex PCR, yet TCRdb's version contains in-frame clones alone and is incomplete. The sample yields tens of thousands of clones, over 70% seen once. This sample stems from a study of glioma-infiltrating T cells after dendritic cell vaccination. Across the study: Monocyte-derived dendritic cells, cultured 6 to 7 days with IL-4 and GM-CSF, were pulsed with autologous tumor lysate.

The CDR3 runs to 15 residues. Looked up from germline, CDR1 is LNHNV and CDR2 is YYDKDF (reference sequence). V was pared by 4 bases and J by 0 bases, with 12 bases between. V gene TRBV15 combines with J gene TRBJ2-5; D possibly corresponds to TRBD1 (5 bases). This sequence originates from a human donor with glioblastoma. Sequencing used blood, obtained before dendritic cell vaccination. CDR3 amino acids: CATSKRTGNQETQYF. The CDR3 DNA is TGTGCCACCAGCAAGCGTACAGGAAACCAAGAGACCCAGTACTTC.